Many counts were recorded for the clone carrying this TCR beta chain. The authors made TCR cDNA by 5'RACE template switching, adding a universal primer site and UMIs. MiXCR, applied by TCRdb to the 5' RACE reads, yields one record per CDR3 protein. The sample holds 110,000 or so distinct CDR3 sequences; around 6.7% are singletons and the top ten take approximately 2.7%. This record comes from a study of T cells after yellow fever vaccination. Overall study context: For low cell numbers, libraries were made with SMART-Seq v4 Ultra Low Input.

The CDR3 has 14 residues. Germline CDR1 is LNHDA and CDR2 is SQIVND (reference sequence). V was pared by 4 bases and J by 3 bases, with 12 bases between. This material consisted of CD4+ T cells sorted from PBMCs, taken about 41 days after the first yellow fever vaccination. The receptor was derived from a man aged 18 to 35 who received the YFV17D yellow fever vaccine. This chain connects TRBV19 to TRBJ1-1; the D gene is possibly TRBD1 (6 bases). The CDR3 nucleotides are TGTGCCAGTAGTAATACAGGGTTGCACACTGAAGCTTTCTTT. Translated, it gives CASSNTGLHTEAFF.